These 27 T cell receptor beta chains were sequenced from one sample in a study of T-cell memory formation after mild COVID-19. TCRdb redid the calling of the 5' RACE reads with MiXCR, one entry per CDR3 protein. The sample holds under 700,000 distinct CDR3 sequences; roughly 22% are singletons and the top ten take roughly an eighth. Sequenced input: PBMCs or a T cell subset sorted from them (not recorded which). The receptors were gathered from an adult woman who had mild COVID-19 (a few samples of this study predate the infection). Cell type and time point are not known.

This sequence joins TRBV12-3 or TRBV12-4 and TRBJ2-3, with 13 bases matching TRBD2. This CDR3 comprises 16 residues. The V gene end was trimmed by 6 bases and the J gene end by 4 bases; junction bases not matched to a gene: 7. CDR3: CASRLELAGGADTQYF. CDR3 bases: TGTGCCAGCAGGCTTGAACTAGCGGGAGGGGCAGATACGCAGTATTTT.

This clonotype was counted ten times or more. J is TRBJ2-7 and V is TRBV7-9; a possible D gene is TRBD2 (5 bases). There are 16 residues in the CDR3. Germline assignment: CDR1 SEHNR and CDR2 FQNEAQ (reference sequence). Trimming shortened V by 3 bases and J by 0 bases, and 15 bases separated the two germline ends. The CDR3 coding sequence is TGTGCCAGCAGCTTGAACCGAGGGCTGAGCTCCTACGAGCAGTACTTC. Its protein is CASSLNRGLSSYEQYF. Variable domain in full (rest from reference TRBV7-9 and TRBJ2-7): DTGVSQNPRHKITKRGQNVTFRCDPISEHNRLYWYRQTLGQGPEFLTYFQNEAQLEKSRLLSDRFSAERPKGSFSTLEIQRTEQGDSAMYLCASSLNRGLSSYEQYFGPGTRLTVT.

The chain employs TRBV9 and TRBJ2-5; no definite D call. This CDR3 spans 14 amino acids. Germline V lookup: CDR1 SGDLS, CDR2 YYNGEE. Trimming removed 3 bases at V and 7 bases at J, with 16 bases between. The CDR3 is CASSGGASGSTQYF. The DNA of the CDR3 is TGTGCCAGCAGCGGAGGTGCAAGTGGCTCGACCCAGTACTTC.

The chain uses TRBV11-2 and TRBJ2-4; TRBD1 or TRBD2 may be the D gene (5 bases each). Trimming took 3 bases from V and 2 from J, leaving 11 bases between them. The CDR3 covers 15 residues. Germline loops: CDR1 SGHAT, CDR2 FQNNGV. CDR3: CASSFRVGTKNIQYF. CDR3 bases: TGTGCCAGCAGCTTCAGGGTCGGGACCAAAAACATTCAGTACTTC.

The rearrangement links TRBV24-1 to TRBJ2-1; the D is unclear. Germline loops: CDR1 KGHDR, CDR2 SFDVKD. The CDR3 has 13 amino acids. V was clipped by 4 bases and J by 5 bases, with 8 bases between them. DNA of the CDR3: TGTGCCACCAGTGAAAGGTTCGACAATGAGCAGTTCTTC. It specifies CATSERFDNEQFF.

V usage is TRBV15 and J usage is TRBJ1-5; D gene uncertain. Germline loops: CDR1 LNHNV, CDR2 YYDKDF (reference sequence). V lost 0 bases to trimming and J lost 2 bases, with 11 bases between them. There are 16 residues in the CDR3. CDR3 sequence reads: CATSRDPGVGNQPQHF. The CDR3 DNA sequence: TGTGCCACCAGCAGAGATCCAGGTGTCGGCAATCAGCCCCAGCATTTT.

This clonotype was observed a few times. The chain combines TRBV7-2 with TRBJ1-1; TRBD1 might be the D (6 bases). This CDR3 has 14 amino acids. Trimming removed 5 bases at V and 4 bases at J, with 14 bases between. CDR1 is SGHTA, CDR2 FQGNSA, per germline. The CDR3 region has the DNA TGTGCCAGCAGCAGATACAGGGACGGCACTGAAGCTTTCTTT. Translated, it gives CASSRYRDGTEAFF.

This clonotype came up many times. The rearrangement links TRBV5-1 to TRBJ2-1; 12 bases are shared with TRBD2. CDR1 is SGHRS and CDR2 is YFSETQ in the germline V gene. The CDR3 loop spans 18 amino acids. The V segment lost 4 bases and the J segment 4 bases; nucleotides outside the gene matches: 12. The CDR3 sequence is CASSPRRTGLAGYNEQFF. CDR3 coding DNA: TGCGCCAGCAGCCCGAGGAGGACTGGACTAGCGGGATACAATGAGCAGTTCTTC.

The chain carries TRBV7-8 and TRBJ2-4; 7 bases are shared with TRBD1. Germline V gene data show CDR1 as SGHVS and CDR2 as FQNEAQ. Trimming removed 3 bases from V and 7 bases from J; junction bases left unmatched: 3. CDR3 length equals 13 residues. CDR3 nucleotide sequence: TGTGCCAGCAGCTTGGCGACAGGGAACATTCAGTACTTC. Translating gives CASSLATGNIQYF.

This clonotype was seen more than once but under ten times. The V gene is TRBV7-2, the J gene TRBJ2-5; tentatively, D is TRBD2 (7 bases). Trimming took off 4 bases at V and 7 bases at J, with 22 bases between the two ends. Germline CDR1 SGHTA, CDR2 FQGNSA. CDR3 length equals 16 residues. CDR3 coding DNA: TGTGCCAGCAGCTCTCGTCTTGGGGGGGGGCCCCCGACCCAGTACTTC. This sequence encodes CASSSRLGGGPPTQYF.

This clonotype was detected many times. J is TRBJ2-1 and V is TRBV12-3 or TRBV12-4, with TRBD2 identical over 11 bases. This CDR3 spans 15 amino acids. With 8 bases clipped from V and 9 bases from J, the junction kept 12 bases outside the gene matches. CDR3 DNA: TGTGCCAGCGTCCTACTAGCGGGAGTCCCCGGTGAGCAGTTCTTC. It codes for CASVLLAGVPGEQFF.

This chain links TRBV6-2 or TRBV6-3 with TRBJ2-2; D not resolved. This CDR3 has 17 amino acids. Trimming took 7 bases from V and 4 from J, leaving 22 bases between them. The V gene's germline CDR1 is MNHEY and CDR2 SVGEGT. The CDR3 loop is CASNHPTGPHSTGELFF. For the CDR3, the DNA is TGTGCCAGCAACCACCCGACCGGGCCCCACAGCACCGGGGAGCTGTTTTTT.

CDR3 in DNA: TGTGCCAGCAGCACTAGGGGCAATCAGCCCCAGCATTTT. Protein product: CASSTRGNQPQHF. The chain couples TRBV7-2 to TRBJ1-5; D unresolved. V lost 5 bases to trimming and J lost 2 bases, with 7 bases between them. The CDR3 runs to 13 residues. CDR1 and CDR2 from the germline V gene are SGHTA and FQGNSA.

The CDR3 here is CATARTGDSGNTIYF. CDR3 DNA: TGTGCCACCGCCCGTACAGGGGACTCTGGAAACACCATATATTTT. V usage is TRBV15 and J usage is TRBJ1-3; 7 nucleotides match TRBD1. Unmatched junction bases numbered 7, after V lost 8 bases and J lost 0 bases. This CDR3 is 15 amino acids long. The germline CDR1 and CDR2 sequences are LNHNV and YYDKDF (reference sequence).

The chain couples TRBV24-1 to TRBJ2-3, with 7 bases that match TRBD1. The length of the CDR3 is 16 residues. V shed 4 bases and J 3 bases; nucleotides not matched to a gene: 9. Germline CDR1 and CDR2: KGHDR and SFDVKD. For the CDR3, the DNA is TGTGCCACCAGTGACCCACAGGGGCGCCGGACAGATACGCAGTATTTT. Translating gives CATSDPQGRRTDTQYF.

This clonotype was picked up a small number of times. This chain uses TRBV7-2 with TRBJ2-7; D may be TRBD2 (6 bases). The V end lost 1 base, the J end lost 4 bases, and 14 bases lay between the germline ends. Germline-derived CDR1 and CDR2 are SGHTA and FQGNSA. The CDR3 length is 15 residues. The CDR3 spells CASSLVVSGEYEQYF. The CDR3 DNA sequence: TGTGCCAGCAGCTTAGTTGTTAGCGGAGAGTACGAGCAGTACTTC.

This chain connects TRBV20-1 to TRBJ2-1, with D maybe TRBD1 (6 bases). The CDR3 sequence is 13 residues long. Trimming left V 4 bases short and J 9 bases short, with 16 bases between. The germline V gene has CDR1 DFQATT and CDR2 SNEGSKA (reference sequence). CDR3 sequence reads: CSATSQGGGEQFF. CDR3 in DNA: TGCAGTGCTACCTCACAGGGCGGAGGTGAGCAGTTCTTC.

The chain has TRBV12-5 and TRBJ1-1; a possible D gene is TRBD1 (5 bases). The ends were cut back, 0 bases at V and 1 base at J, with 12 bases in the middle. CDR3 length: 16 residues. Germline CDR1 LGHNT, CDR2 FRNRAP. CDR3 coding DNA: TGTGCTAGTGGTTTGGTGGCGGGGCAGGGGAACACTGAAGCTTTCTTT. Translated, it gives CASGLVAGQGNTEAFF.

The chain links TRBV27 to TRBJ2-7, with a tentative D call TRBD1 (6 bases). This CDR3 region has 13 residues. V lost 4 bases, J lost 4 bases, and 11 bases lay in between. From germline, CDR1 is MNHEY and CDR2 SMNVEV (reference sequence). The CDR3 spells CASSSSTGYEQYF. The CDR3 nucleotides are TGTGCCAGCAGTTCCTCGACAGGATACGAGCAGTACTTC.

V is TRBV7-6 and J is TRBJ2-5, with a weak D call TRBD1 (6 bases). Per germline, CDR1 SGHVS and CDR2 FNYEAQ. The ends were cut back, 5 bases at V and 1 base at J, with 14 bases in the middle. This CDR3 region has 15 residues. The CDR3 DNA sequence: TGTGCCAGCAGCCCCGCGACAGGCCCCCAAGAGACCCAGTACTTC. It is translated as CASSPATGPQETQYF. The entire variable domain, with the rest obtained from reference TRBV7-6 and TRBJ2-5, is as follows: GAGVSQSPRYKVTKRGQDVALRCDPISGHVSLYWYRQALGQGPEFLTYFNYEAQQDKSGLPNDRFSAERPEGSISTLTIQRTEQRDSAMYRCASSPATGPQETQYFGPGTRLLVL.

The chain links TRBV12-3 or TRBV12-4 to TRBJ2-3, with D unclear. V lost 7 bases and J lost 0, with 11 bases in between. This CDR3 has 14 amino acids. This chain's CDR3 is CASIRSSSTDTQYF. Here the CDR3 DNA reads TGTGCCAGCATCAGGTCCTCTAGCACAGATACGCAGTATTTT.

The V gene is TRBV12-3 or TRBV12-4, the J gene TRBJ2-2; D is uncertain. Trimming shortened V by 7 bases and J by 8 bases, and 17 bases separated the two germline ends. The CDR3 length is 14 residues. In nucleotides, the CDR3 is TGTGCCAGCACCTGGAGTACGTGGCCTGGGGAGCTGTTTTTT. It yields the protein CASTWSTWPGELFF.

The CDR3 bases are TGTGCCAGCAGTTTTCGGACTAGCGGGAGGGGCGAAGAGACCCAGTACTTC. Amino acids: CASSFRTSGRGEETQYF. This rearrangement joins TRBV12-3 or TRBV12-4 to TRBJ2-5; 15 nucleotides agree with TRBD2. V was clipped by 3 bases and J by 3 bases; unmatched bases: 5. The CDR3 extends over 17 amino acids.

This clonotype has at least ten counts. The genes are TRBV5-1 and TRBJ2-3, with 8 bases that match TRBD2. Unmatched junction bases numbered 5, after V lost 3 bases and J lost 5 bases. The CDR3 contains 14 residues. Germline V gene lookup returns CDR1 SGHRS and CDR2 YFSETQ. For the CDR3, the DNA is TGCGCCAGCAGCTCCTCCGGGACTAGAGATACGCAGTATTTT. Protein product: CASSSSGTRDTQYF.

This clonotype was picked up many times. This chain connects TRBV7-9 to TRBJ2-7; D gene ambiguous. CDR3 length: 14 residues. V lost 5 bases and J 3 bases, leaving 14 bases between the germline ends. CDR1 SEHNR and CDR2 FQNEAQ come from the germline V gene (reference sequence). The CDR3 DNA reads TGTGCCAGCAGCCTCCGGGCCCCTCTCTACGAGCAGTACTTC. This encodes CASSLRAPLYEQYF.

This clonotype was found a few times. The V and J genes are TRBV6-5 and TRBJ1-6; a possible D gene is TRBD1 (6 bases). Per germline, CDR1 MNHEY and CDR2 SVGAGI. This CDR3 comprises 14 residues. V was trimmed by 4 bases and J by 5 bases, leaving 9 bases between them. The CDR3 DNA reads TGTGCCAGCAGTTTTCAGGGGAATAATTCACCCCTCCACTTT. Translating it yields CASSFQGNNSPLHF.

The chain has TRBV27 and TRBJ1-1; D remains ambiguous. The V end was cut by 2 bases, the J end by 5 bases, with 18 bases between. This CDR3 is built from 16 residues. From germline, CDR1 is MNHEY and CDR2 SMNVEV (reference sequence). CDR3 sequence reads: CASSLTLALPGTEAFF. The CDR3 DNA follows: TGTGCCAGCAGTTTAACCCTGGCCCTTCCGGGGACTGAAGCTTTCTTT.